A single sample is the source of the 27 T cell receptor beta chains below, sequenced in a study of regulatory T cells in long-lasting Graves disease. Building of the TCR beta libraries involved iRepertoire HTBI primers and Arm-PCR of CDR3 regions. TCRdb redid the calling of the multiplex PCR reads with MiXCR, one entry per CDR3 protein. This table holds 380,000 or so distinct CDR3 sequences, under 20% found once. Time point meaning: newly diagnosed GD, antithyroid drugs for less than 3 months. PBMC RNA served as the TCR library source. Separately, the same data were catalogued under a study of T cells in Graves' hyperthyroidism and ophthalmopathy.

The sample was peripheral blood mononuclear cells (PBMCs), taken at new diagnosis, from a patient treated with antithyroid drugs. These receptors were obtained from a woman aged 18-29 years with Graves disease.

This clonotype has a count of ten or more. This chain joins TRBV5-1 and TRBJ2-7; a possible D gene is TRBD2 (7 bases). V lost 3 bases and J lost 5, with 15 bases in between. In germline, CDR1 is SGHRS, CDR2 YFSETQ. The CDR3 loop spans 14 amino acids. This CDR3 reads CASSWGGGVDEQYF. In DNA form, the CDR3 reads TGCGCCAGCAGCTGGGGGGGCGGCGTGGACGAGCAGTACTTC.

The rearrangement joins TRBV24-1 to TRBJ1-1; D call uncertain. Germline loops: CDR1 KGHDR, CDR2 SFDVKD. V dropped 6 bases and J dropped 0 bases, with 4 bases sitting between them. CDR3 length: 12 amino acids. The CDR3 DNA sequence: TGTGCCACCAGTTCTGTGAACACTGAAGCTTTCTTT. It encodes CATSSVNTEAFF.

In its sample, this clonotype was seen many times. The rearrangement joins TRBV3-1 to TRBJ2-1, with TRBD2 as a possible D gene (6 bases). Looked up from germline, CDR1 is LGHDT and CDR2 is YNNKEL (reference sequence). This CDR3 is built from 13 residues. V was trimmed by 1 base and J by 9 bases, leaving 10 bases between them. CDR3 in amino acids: CASSQGRAGEQFF. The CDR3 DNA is TGTGCCAGCAGCCAAGGGAGGGCAGGTGAGCAGTTCTTC.

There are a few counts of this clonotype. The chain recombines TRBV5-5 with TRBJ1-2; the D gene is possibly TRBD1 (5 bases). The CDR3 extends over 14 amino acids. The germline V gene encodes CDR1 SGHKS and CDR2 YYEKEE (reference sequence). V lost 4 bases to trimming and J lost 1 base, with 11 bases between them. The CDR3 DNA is TGTGCCAGCAGCGGGGACTCACTTAACTATGGCTACACCTTC. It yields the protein CASSGDSLNYGYTF.

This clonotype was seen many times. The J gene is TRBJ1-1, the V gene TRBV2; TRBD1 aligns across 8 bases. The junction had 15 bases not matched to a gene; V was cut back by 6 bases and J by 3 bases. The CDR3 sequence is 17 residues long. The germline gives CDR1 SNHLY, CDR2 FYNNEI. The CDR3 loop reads CASRDGQGRIKDTEAFF. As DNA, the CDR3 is TGTGCCAGCAGAGACGGACAGGGCAGGATTAAGGACACTGAAGCTTTCTTT.

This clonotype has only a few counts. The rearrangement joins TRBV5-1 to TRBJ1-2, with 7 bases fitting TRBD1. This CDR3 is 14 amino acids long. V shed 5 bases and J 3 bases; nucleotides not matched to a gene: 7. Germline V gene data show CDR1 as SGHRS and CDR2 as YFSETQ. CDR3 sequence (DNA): TGCGCCAGCAGACCCCTGCAGGGGGACTATGGCTACACCTTC. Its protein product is CASRPLQGDYGYTF. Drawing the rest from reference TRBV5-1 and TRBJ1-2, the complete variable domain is KAGVTQTPRYLIKTRGQQVTLSCSPISGHRSVSWYQQTPGQGLQFLFEYFSETQRNKGNFPGRFSGRQFSNSRSEMNVSTLELGDSALYLCASRPLQGDYGYTFGSGTRLTVV.

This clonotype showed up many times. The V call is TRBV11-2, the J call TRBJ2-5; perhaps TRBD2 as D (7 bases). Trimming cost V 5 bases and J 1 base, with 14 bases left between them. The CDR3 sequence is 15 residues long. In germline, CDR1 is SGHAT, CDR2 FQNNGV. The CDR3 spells CASSPGGVIQETQYF. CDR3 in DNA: TGTGCCAGCAGCCCGGGGGGCGTGATCCAAGAGACCCAGTACTTC.

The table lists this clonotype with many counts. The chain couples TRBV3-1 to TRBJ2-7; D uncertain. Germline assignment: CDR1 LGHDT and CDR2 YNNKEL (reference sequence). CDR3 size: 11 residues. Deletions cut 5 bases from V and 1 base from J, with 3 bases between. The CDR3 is CASSGSYEQYF. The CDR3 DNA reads TGTGCCAGCAGCGGGTCCTACGAGCAGTACTTC.

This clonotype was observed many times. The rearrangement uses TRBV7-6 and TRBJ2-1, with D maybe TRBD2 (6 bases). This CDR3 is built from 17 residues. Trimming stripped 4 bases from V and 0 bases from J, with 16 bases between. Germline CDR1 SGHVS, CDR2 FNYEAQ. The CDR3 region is CASSSTKDGSSYNEQFF. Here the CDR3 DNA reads TGTGCCAGCAGCTCGACGAAGGACGGGAGCTCCTACAATGAGCAGTTCTTC.

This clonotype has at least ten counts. The DNA of the CDR3 is TGTGCCAGCAGCTTGGAAGGGAGTACGGGCTACACCTTC. It is translated as CASSLEGSTGYTF. This rearrangement joins TRBV5-8 to TRBJ1-2; D call uncertain. The length of the CDR3 is 13 residues. Germline CDR1 and CDR2: SGHTS and YDEGEE. Trimming removed 0 bases at V and 8 bases at J, with 11 bases between.

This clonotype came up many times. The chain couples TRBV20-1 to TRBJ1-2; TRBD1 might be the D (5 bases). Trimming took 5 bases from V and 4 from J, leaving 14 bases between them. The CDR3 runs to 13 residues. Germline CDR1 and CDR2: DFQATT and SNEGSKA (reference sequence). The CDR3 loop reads CSALDGGSYGYTF. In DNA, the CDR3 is TGCAGTGCTTTAGATGGGGGGAGCTATGGCTACACCTTC.

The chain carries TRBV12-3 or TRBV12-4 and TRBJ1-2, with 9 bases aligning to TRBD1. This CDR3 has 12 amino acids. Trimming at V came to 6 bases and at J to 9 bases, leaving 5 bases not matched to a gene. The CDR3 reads CASRLDRGRYTF. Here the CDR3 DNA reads TGTGCCAGCAGATTGGACAGGGGTCGCTACACCTTC.

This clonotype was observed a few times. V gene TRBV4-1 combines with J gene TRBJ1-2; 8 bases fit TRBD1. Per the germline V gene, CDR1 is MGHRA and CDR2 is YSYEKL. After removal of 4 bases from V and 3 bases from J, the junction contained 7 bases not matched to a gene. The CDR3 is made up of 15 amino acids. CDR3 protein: CASSPRQGPYYGYTF. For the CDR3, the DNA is TGCGCCAGCAGCCCCCGACAGGGGCCTTACTATGGCTACACCTTC.

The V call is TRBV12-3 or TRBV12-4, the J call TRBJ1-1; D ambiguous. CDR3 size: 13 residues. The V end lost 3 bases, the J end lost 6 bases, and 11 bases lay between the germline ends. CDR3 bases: TGTGCCAGCAGTTTGCGGAGGCGTGCTGAAGCTTTCTTT. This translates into CASSLRRRAEAFF.

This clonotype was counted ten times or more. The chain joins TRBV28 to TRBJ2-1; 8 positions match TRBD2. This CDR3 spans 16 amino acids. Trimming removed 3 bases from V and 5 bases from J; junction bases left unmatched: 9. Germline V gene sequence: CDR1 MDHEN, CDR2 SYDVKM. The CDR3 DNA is TGTGCCAGCAGTTTCCTACTGGCGGGGGGACACAATGAGCAGTTCTTC. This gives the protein CASSFLLAGGHNEQFF.

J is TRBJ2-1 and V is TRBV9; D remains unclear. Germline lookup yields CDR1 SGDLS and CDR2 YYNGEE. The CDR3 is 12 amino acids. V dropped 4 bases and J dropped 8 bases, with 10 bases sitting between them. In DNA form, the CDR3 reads TGTGCCAGCAGCCCACAGCCAGATGAGCAGTTCTTC. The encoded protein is CASSPQPDEQFF.

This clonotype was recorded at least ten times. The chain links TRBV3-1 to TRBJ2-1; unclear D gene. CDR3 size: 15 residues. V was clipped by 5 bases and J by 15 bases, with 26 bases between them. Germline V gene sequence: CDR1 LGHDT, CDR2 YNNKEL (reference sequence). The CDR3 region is CASSATNSRASSPFF. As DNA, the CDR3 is TGTGCCAGCAGCGCAACCAACTCTAGAGCCTCTTCTCCGTTCTTC.

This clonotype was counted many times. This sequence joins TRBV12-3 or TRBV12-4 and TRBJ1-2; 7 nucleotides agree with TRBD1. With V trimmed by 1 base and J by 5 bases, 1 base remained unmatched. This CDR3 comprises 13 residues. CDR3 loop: CASSLGTGYGYTF. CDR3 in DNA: TGTGCCAGCAGTTTAGGGACAGGATATGGCTACACCTTC.

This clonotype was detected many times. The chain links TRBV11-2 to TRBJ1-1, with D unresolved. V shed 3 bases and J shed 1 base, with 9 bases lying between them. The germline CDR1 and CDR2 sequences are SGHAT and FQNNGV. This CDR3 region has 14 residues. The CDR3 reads CASSLGRGNTEAFF. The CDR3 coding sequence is TGTGCCAGCAGCTTGGGCCGAGGGAACACTGAAGCTTTCTTT. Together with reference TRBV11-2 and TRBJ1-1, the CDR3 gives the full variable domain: EAGVAQSPRYKIIEKRQSVAFWCNPISGHATLYWYQQILGQGPKLLIQFQNNGVVDDSQLPKDRFSAERLKGVDSTLKIQPAKLEDSAVYLCASSLGRGNTEAFFGQGTRLTVV.

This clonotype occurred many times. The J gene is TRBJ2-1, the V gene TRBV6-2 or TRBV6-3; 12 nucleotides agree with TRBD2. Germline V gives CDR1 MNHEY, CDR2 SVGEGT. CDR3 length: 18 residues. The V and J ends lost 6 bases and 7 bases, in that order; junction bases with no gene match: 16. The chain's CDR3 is CASRSARTLAGGPNEQFF. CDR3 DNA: TGTGCCAGCAGGTCCGCACGAACTCTAGCGGGAGGGCCAAATGAGCAGTTCTTC.

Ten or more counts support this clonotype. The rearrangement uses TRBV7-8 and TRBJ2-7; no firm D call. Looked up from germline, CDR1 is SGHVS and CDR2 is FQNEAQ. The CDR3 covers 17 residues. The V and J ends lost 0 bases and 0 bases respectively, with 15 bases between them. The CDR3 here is CASSLAPLGVGSYEQYF. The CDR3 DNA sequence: TGTGCCAGCAGCTTAGCCCCCCTAGGAGTGGGCTCCTACGAGCAGTACTTC.

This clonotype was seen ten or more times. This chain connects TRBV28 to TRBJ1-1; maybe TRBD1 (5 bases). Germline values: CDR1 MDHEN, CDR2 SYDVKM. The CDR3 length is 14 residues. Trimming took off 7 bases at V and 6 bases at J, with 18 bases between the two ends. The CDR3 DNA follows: TGTGCCAGCATCGTGGGGGGGGACCTGGCTGAAGCTTTCTTT. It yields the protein CASIVGGDLAEAFF.

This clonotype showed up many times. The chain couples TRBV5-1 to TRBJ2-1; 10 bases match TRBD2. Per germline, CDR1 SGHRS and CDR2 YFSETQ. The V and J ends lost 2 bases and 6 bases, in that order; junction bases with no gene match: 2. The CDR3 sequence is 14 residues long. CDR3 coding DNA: TGCGCCAGCAGCTTACGACTAGCGGGCAATGAGCAGTTCTTC. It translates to CASSLRLAGNEQFF.

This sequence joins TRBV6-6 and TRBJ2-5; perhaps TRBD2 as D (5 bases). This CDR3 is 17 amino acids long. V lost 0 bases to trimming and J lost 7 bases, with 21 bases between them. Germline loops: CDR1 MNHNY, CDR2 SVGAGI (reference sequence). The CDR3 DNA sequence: TGTGCCAGCAGTTACTCGTCGGCCAGTGGGGAGCTAGGGACCCAGTACTTC. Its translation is CASSYSSASGELGTQYF.

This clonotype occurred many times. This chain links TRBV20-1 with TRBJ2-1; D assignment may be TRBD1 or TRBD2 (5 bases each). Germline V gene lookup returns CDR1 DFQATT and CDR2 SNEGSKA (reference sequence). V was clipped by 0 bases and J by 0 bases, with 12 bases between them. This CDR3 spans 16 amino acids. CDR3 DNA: TGCAGTGCTAGAGACCAGAGGGGAAACTCCTACAATGAGCAGTTCTTC. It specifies CSARDQRGNSYNEQFF.

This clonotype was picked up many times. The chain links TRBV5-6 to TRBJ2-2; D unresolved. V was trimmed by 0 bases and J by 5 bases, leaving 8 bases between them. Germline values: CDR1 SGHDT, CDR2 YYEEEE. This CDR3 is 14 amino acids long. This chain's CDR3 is CASSLGVVTGELFF. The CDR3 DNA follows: TGTGCCAGCAGCTTGGGGGTGGTAACCGGGGAGCTGTTTTTT.

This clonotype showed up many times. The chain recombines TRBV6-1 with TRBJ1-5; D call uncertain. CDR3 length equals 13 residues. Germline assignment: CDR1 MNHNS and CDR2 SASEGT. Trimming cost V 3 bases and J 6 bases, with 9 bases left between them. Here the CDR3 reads CASSERAGQPQHF. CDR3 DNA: TGTGCCAGCAGTGAGCGCGCAGGTCAGCCCCAGCATTTT.